The entry below gives a single T cell receptor (beta chain) sequence along with its context. These data originate in a study of cytomegalovirus exposure and HLA in healthy donors. Vbeta (60) and Jbeta (13) primers were used in the PCR. Profiling relied on immunoSEQ multiplex PCR, and the TCRdb table lists in-frame clones only, not all of them. The data hold under 150,000 clones, with 75% to 80% observed a single time. The germline V gene has CDR1 SGHRS and CDR2 YFSETQ. V lost 0 bases and J lost 2, with 7 bases in between. The CDR3 is 14 residues long. The V call is TRBV5-1, the J call TRBJ2-3; no reliable D call. Source material: PBMCs. The TCR sequence derives from a woman between 40 and 55 years old in good health and CMV-seropositive. The CDR3 DNA sequence: TGCGCCAGCAGCTTGGGAGCGTACACAGATACGCAGTATTTT. The encoded protein is CASSLGAYTDTQYF.